Below are 16 T cell receptor beta chains sequenced from a single sample in a study of Ad26.COV2.S vaccination and SARS-CoV-2 variants. Measured with immunoSEQ multiplex PCR; TCRdb has only the in-frame clones, and not every one. The repertoire holds 350,000 to 450,000 clones, with over 80% as singletons. Treatment defined: roughly 20 received Ad26.COV2.S at low or high dose, single or two shots; about 5 received placebo; per-sample allocation not given. Sample collection was performed on day 63 after the first vaccine or placebo injection. Source: peripheral blood, taken in a trial of Ad26.COV2.S vaccine versus placebo. These receptors were obtained from a person between 18 and 65 years old who received the Ad26.COV2.S COVID-19 vaccine or a placebo.

V and J are TRBV30 and TRBJ1-5; D is uncertain. Deletions cut 5 bases from V and 5 bases from J, with 13 bases between. Germline V gene lookup returns CDR1 GTSNPN and CDR2 SVGIG (reference sequence). The CDR3 has 13 residues. DNA for the CDR3: TGTGCCTGGGCATCAGGAGCGGATCAGCCCCAGCATTTT. Translated, it gives CAWASGADQPQHF.

In its sample, this clone was seen once. The rearrangement uses TRBV28 and TRBJ1-6; the D gene is possibly TRBD1 (5 bases). The CDR3 runs 13 residues. The germline gives CDR1 MDHEN, CDR2 SYDVKM. V gave up 2 bases and J gave up 16 bases, with 15 bases separating them. The CDR3 sequence: CASSLRTEGRLHF. The CDR3 DNA reads TGTGCCAGCAGTTTAAGGACGGAGGGGAGACTCCACTTT.

The CDR3 DNA reads TGTGCCAGTAGTTGGGGGGTGAACTACGAGCAGTACTTC. Translation: CASSWGVNYEQYF. The J gene is TRBJ2-7, the V gene TRBV19; maybe TRBD2 (6 bases). The CDR3 spans 13 residues. Germline CDR1 and CDR2: LNHDA and SQIVND (reference sequence). V was clipped by 5 bases and J by 3 bases, with 11 bases between them. Combining the CDR3 with reference TRBV19 and TRBJ2-7 gives the whole variable domain DGGITQSPKYLFRKEGQNVTLSCEQNLNHDAMYWYRQDPGQGLRLIYYSQIVNDFQKGDIAEGYSVSREKKESFPLTVTSAQKNPTAFYLCASSWGVNYEQYFGPGTRLTVT.

This clone appeared a single time. The J gene is TRBJ2-7, the V gene TRBV2; 7 nucleotides align to TRBD2. Germline V gene lookup returns CDR1 SNHLY and CDR2 FYNNEI. CDR3 length equals 16 residues. The trim removed 6 bases at V and 7 bases at J, leaving 18 bases unmatched. Here the CDR3 DNA reads TGTGCCAGCAGGAAGACCATAGGACTAGTCCTAGGTGAGCAGTACTTC. It codes for CASRKTIGLVLGEQYF. Based on the CDR3 plus reference TRBV2 and TRBJ2-7, the full variable domain is EPEVTQTPSHQVTQMGQEVILRCVPISNHLYFYWYRQILGQKVEFLVSFYNNEISEKSEIFDDQFSVERPDGSNFTLKIRSTKLEDSAMYFCASRKTIGLVLGEQYFGPGTRLTVT.

The chain is built from TRBV15 and TRBJ2-1; no clear D gene. V lost 1 base and J lost 4, with 11 bases in between. The CDR3 runs 15 residues. Germline V lookup: CDR1 LNHNV, CDR2 YYDKDF (reference sequence). CDR3 amino acids: CATSRGVAPYNEQFF. DNA for the CDR3: TGTGCCACCAGCAGAGGGGTAGCACCTTACAATGAGCAGTTCTTC.

A few counts support this clone. The V gene is TRBV4-1, the J gene TRBJ1-6, with TRBD1 as a possible D gene (5 bases). The CDR3 sequence is 18 residues long. The V end was cut by 3 bases, the J end by 3 bases, with 18 bases between. Germline V gene lookup returns CDR1 MGHRA and CDR2 YSYEKL. CDR3 nucleotides: TGCGCCAGCAGCCAGTCATTGGGAACAGGCGTCTATAATTCACCCCTCCACTTT. Protein sequence: CASSQSLGTGVYNSPLHF.

The chain couples TRBV10-2 to TRBJ2-7; D perhaps matches TRBD2 (6 bases). CDR1 is WSHSY and CDR2 is SAAADI in the germline V gene. This CDR3 is 17 amino acids long. V was trimmed by 2 bases and J by 0 bases, leaving 17 bases between them. Written as DNA, the CDR3 is TGCGCCAGCAGTGAGAAAAGTGCGGGGATGAGCTCCTACGAGCAGTACTTC. Amino acids: CASSEKSAGMSSYEQYF.

J is TRBJ1-1 and V is TRBV11-2; D perhaps matches TRBD1 (6 bases). This CDR3 spans 14 amino acids. Germline assignment: CDR1 SGHAT and CDR2 FQNNGV. V gave up 6 bases and J gave up 4 bases, with 15 bases separating them. CDR3 in DNA: TGTGCCAGCAGTCCTACAGGGTCGGTCACTGAAGCTTTCTTT. The encoded protein is CASSPTGSVTEAFF.

This chain connects TRBV9 to TRBJ1-1, with TRBD1 as a possible D gene (5 bases). This CDR3 is 15 amino acids long. With 4 bases removed from V and 2 bases from J, the gap between germline ends came to 15 bases. Germline-derived CDR1 and CDR2 are SGDLS and YYNGEE. The CDR3 region has the DNA TGTGCCAGCAGCCCGAAACCCGGGGCTAACACTGAAGCTTTCTTT. It encodes CASSPKPGANTEAFF.

This clone came up once. The V and J genes are TRBV7-9 and TRBJ2-3; 8 positions match TRBD1. J gave up 4 bases and V 0 bases, and 9 bases lay outside the gene matches. Germline CDR1 and CDR2: SEHNR and FQNEAQ (reference sequence). This CDR3 is 17 amino acids long. This chain's CDR3 is CASSLAGTGPGADTQYF. CDR3 bases: TGTGCCAGCAGCTTAGCTGGGACAGGCCCTGGCGCAGATACGCAGTATTTT.

The rearrangement joins TRBV9 to TRBJ2-5; D might be TRBD2 (6 bases). Trimming removed 3 bases at V and 1 base at J, with 10 bases between. The CDR3 totals 14 residues. Germline CDR1 and CDR2: SGDLS and YYNGEE. This chain's CDR3 is CASSEGLIQETQYF. The CDR3 nucleotides are TGTGCCAGCAGCGAGGGACTGATCCAAGAGACCCAGTACTTC.

This chain joins TRBV28 and TRBJ2-7; no clear D gene. V gave up 7 bases and J gave up 3 bases, with 13 bases separating them. This CDR3 is 13 amino acids long. The V gene's germline CDR1 is MDHEN and CDR2 SYDVKM. The CDR3 loop is CASNKARNYEQYF. CDR3 coding DNA: TGTGCCAGCAATAAGGCCCGCAACTACGAGCAGTACTTC. Filled out from reference TRBV28 and TRBJ2-7, the complete variable domain reads DVKVTQSSRYLVKRTGEKVFLECVQDMDHENMFWYRQDPGLGLRLIYFSYDVKMKEKGDIPEGYSVSREKKERFSLILESASTNQTSMYLCASNKARNYEQYFGPGTRLTVT.

The genes are TRBV5-4 and TRBJ1-4; no definite D call. The CDR3 has 14 amino acids. Germline CDR1 and CDR2: SGHNT and YYREEE (reference sequence). Deletions cut 4 bases from V and 7 bases from J, with 14 bases between. The CDR3 region is CASSLREGGEKLFF. The CDR3 coding sequence is TGTGCCAGCAGCCTTAGGGAGGGTGGTGAAAAACTGTTTTTT.

J is TRBJ1-1 and V is TRBV7-9; D perhaps matches TRBD1 (5 bases). Germline lookup yields CDR1 SEHNR and CDR2 FQNEAQ (reference sequence). Deletions cut 7 bases from V and 4 bases from J, with 25 bases between. There are 17 residues in the CDR3. The CDR3 sequence: CASTERRGRMFSTEAFF. In DNA, the CDR3 is TGTGCCAGCACCGAACGGCGGGGACGGATGTTCTCCACTGAAGCTTTCTTT. The variable domain in full, with the rest retrieved from reference TRBV7-9 and TRBJ1-1, is DTGVSQNPRHKITKRGQNVTFRCDPISEHNRLYWYRQTLGQGPEFLTYFQNEAQLEKSRLLSDRFSAERPKGSFSTLEIQRTEQGDSAMYLCASTERRGRMFSTEAFFGQGTRLTVV.

This clone has just one count. The chain is built from TRBV19 and TRBJ2-1; 12 nucleotides agree with TRBD1. The CDR3 contains 15 residues. V was clipped by 6 bases and J by 8 bases; unmatched bases: 8. Per the germline V gene, CDR1 is LNHDA and CDR2 is SQIVND (reference sequence). The CDR3 sequence: CASSIGTGGFDEQFF. The CDR3 nucleotides are TGTGCCAGTAGCATCGGGACAGGGGGCTTCGATGAGCAGTTCTTC.

This clone was picked up one time. The V call is TRBV9, the J call TRBJ2-2; 8 positions agree with TRBD2. Germline V gene lookup returns CDR1 SGDLS and CDR2 YYNGEE. The CDR3 length is 15 residues. The J segment lost 3 bases and the V segment lost 6 bases, leaving 7 bases of the junction unmatched. The CDR3 coding sequence is TGTGCCAGCACTCCGCGGGGGGCCGACACCGGGGAGCTGTTTTTT. It yields the protein CASTPRGADTGELFF.